This T cell receptor (beta chain) emerged from a study of T-cell reconstitution after alpha-beta-depleted transplantation in children. Notes on the study in general: Expanded graft clones, several hundred of them, were reportedly the source of alpha-beta T cells about two months after transplant.

This clonotype was observed at least ten times. Its target is unknown. CDR3 length: 15 amino acids. The germline CDR1 and CDR2 sequences are SGHRS and YFSETQ. V lost 0 bases and J 2 bases, leaving 12 bases between the germline ends. Unique molecular identifiers were used in preparing the TCRbeta library. TCRdb re-derived calls from the PCR reads in MiXCR, one entry per CDR3 protein. The repertoire holds approximately 150,000 distinct CDR3 sequences, with 8.5% to 10% as singletons. This specimen consisted of PBMCs, mostly from graft donor cells, obtained 180 days after TCRalphabeta/CD19-depleted stem cell transplant. The sequence came from a female patient aged 2 to 10 who had a stem cell transplant for congenital amegakaryocytic thrombocytopenia, so the T cells may come from the graft donor. The chain has TRBV5-1 and TRBJ2-7, with a tentative D call TRBD1 (5 bases). CDR3 sequence: CASSLVAGQPYEQYF. The CDR3 coding sequence is TGCGCCAGCAGCTTGGTGGCAGGGCAACCCTACGAGCAGTACTTC.